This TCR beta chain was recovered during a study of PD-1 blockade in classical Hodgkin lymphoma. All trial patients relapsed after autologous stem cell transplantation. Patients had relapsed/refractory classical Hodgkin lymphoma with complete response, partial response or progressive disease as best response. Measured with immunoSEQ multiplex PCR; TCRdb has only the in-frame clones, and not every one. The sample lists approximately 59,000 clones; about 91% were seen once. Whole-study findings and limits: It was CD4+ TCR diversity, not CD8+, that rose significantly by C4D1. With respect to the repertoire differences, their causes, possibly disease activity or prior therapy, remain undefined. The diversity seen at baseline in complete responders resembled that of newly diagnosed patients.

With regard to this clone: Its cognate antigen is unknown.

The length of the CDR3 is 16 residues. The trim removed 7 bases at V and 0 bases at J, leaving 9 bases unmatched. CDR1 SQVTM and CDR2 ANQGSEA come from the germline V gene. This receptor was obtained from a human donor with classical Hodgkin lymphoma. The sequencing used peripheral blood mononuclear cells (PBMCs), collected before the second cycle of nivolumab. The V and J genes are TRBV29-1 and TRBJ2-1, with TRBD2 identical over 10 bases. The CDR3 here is CSAKNIAGGSYNEQFF. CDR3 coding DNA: TGCAGCGCTAAAAATATAGCGGGAGGCTCCTACAATGAGCAGTTCTTC.